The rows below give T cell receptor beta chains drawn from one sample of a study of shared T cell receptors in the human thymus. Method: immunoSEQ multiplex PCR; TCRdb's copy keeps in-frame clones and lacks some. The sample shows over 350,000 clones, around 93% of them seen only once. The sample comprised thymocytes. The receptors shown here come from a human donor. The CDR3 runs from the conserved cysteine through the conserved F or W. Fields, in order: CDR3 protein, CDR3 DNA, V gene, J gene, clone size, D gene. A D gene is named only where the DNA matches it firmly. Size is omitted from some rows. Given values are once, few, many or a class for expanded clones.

CDR3 protein: CASSSFRDRDHEQYF; CDR3 DNA: TGCGCCAGCAGTTCCTTCCGGGACAGGGACCACGAGCAGTACTTC; V gene: TRBV5-1; J gene: TRBJ2-7; clone size: -; D gene: TRBD1
CDR3 protein: CASSSKGTRSNQPQHF; CDR3 DNA: TGTGCCAGCAGTTCCAAGGGGACCCGGAGCAATCAGCCCCAGCATTTT; V gene: TRBV28; J gene: TRBJ1-5; clone size: once; D gene: -
CDR3 protein: CASSQDSGHRVEQYF; CDR3 DNA: TGCGCCAGCAGCCAAGATTCGGGACATCGTGTCGAGCAGTACTTC; V gene: TRBV4-3; J gene: TRBJ2-7; clone size: -; D gene: -
CDR3 protein: CASRHHRTDQETQYF; CDR3 DNA: TGTGCCAGCAGACACCATAGGACGGATCAAGAGACCCAGTACTTC; V gene: TRBV6-5; J gene: TRBJ2-5; clone size: -; D gene: -
CDR3 protein: CASSGWPSGSRRAKNIQYF; CDR3 DNA: TGCGCCAGCAGCGGATGGCCTAGCGGGAGTAGGAGGGCCAAAAACATTCAGTACTTC; V gene: TRBV5-1; J gene: TRBJ2-4; clone size: -; D gene: TRBD2
CDR3 protein: CSARVPKEQFF; CDR3 DNA: TGCAGTGCTAGAGTACCCAAGGAGCAGTTCTTC; V gene: TRBV20-1; J gene: TRBJ2-1; clone size: -; D gene: -
CDR3 protein: CATALIRTSGRAEETQYF; CDR3 DNA: TGTGCCACCGCGCTAATTAGGACTAGCGGGAGGGCAGAAGAGACCCAGTACTTC; V gene: TRBV10-3; J gene: TRBJ2-5; clone size: -; D gene: TRBD2
CDR3 protein: CASSLGAGADNEQFF; CDR3 DNA: TGTGCCAGCAGCTTGGGAGCGGGAGCCGACAATGAGCAGTTCTTC; V gene: TRBV5-4; J gene: TRBJ2-1; clone size: -; D gene: TRBD2
CDR3 protein: CASSQEEGLGPYNEQFF; CDR3 DNA: TGCGCCAGCAGCCAAGAAGAAGGACTTGGACCCTACAATGAGCAGTTCTTC; V gene: TRBV4-1; J gene: TRBJ2-1; clone size: -; D gene: -
CDR3 protein: CASSSTDRGNTEAFF; CDR3 DNA: TGTGCCAGCAGCTCGACCGACAGGGGGAACACTGAAGCTTTCTTT; V gene: TRBV7-9; J gene: TRBJ1-1; clone size: -; D gene: TRBD1
CDR3 protein: CASSHSKETQYF; CDR3 DNA: TGTGCCAGCAGCCACTCCAAAGAGACCCAGTACTTC; V gene: TRBV7-9; J gene: TRBJ2-5; clone size: -; D gene: -
CDR3 protein: CASRSSGGIYEQYF; CDR3 DNA: TGTGCCAGCAGATCTAGCGGGGGGATCTACGAGCAGTACTTC; V gene: TRBV7-9; J gene: TRBJ2-7; clone size: -; D gene: TRBD2
CDR3 protein: CASSVRRWETQYF; CDR3 DNA: TGTGCCAGTAGTGTCCGGAGGTGGGAGACCCAGTACTTC; V gene: TRBV19; J gene: TRBJ2-5; clone size: -; D gene: -
CDR3 protein: CASSLSPFTGGTEAFF; CDR3 DNA: TGTGCCAGCAGTTTATCCCCCTTTACGGGGGGGACTGAAGCTTTCTTT; V gene: TRBV28; J gene: TRBJ1-1; clone size: once; D gene: -
CDR3 protein: CATSRRRVQPQHF; CDR3 DNA: TGTGCCACCAGCAGGCGGCGCGTTCAGCCCCAGCATTTT; V gene: TRBV15; J gene: TRBJ1-5; clone size: -; D gene: -
CDR3 protein: CASSLGSGRAEQYF; CDR3 DNA: TGTGCCAGCAGCTTGGGTAGCGGGAGGGCCGAGCAGTACTTC; V gene: TRBV11-2; J gene: TRBJ2-7; clone size: once; D gene: TRBD2
CDR3 protein: CASSLGLITDTQYF; CDR3 DNA: TGTGCCAGCAGCTTGGGGCTTATCACAGATACGCAGTATTTT; V gene: TRBV5-6; J gene: TRBJ2-3; clone size: -; D gene: -
CDR3 protein: CASSESLAEYNEQFF; CDR3 DNA: TGTGCCAGCAGTGAAAGTTTAGCGGAATACAATGAGCAGTTCTTC; V gene: TRBV2; J gene: TRBJ2-1; clone size: -; D gene: -
CDR3 protein: CATSRVYAEQGYEQYF; CDR3 DNA: TGTGCCACCAGCAGAGTTTACGCAGAACAGGGGTACGAGCAGTACTTC; V gene: TRBV15; J gene: TRBJ2-7; clone size: once; D gene: TRBD1
CDR3 protein: CASSLNSYSNQPQHF; CDR3 DNA: TGTGCCAGCAGTTTAAACTCGTATAGCAATCAGCCCCAGCATTTT; V gene: TRBV28; J gene: TRBJ1-5; clone size: -; D gene: -
CDR3 protein: CASNFRGTTYEQYF; CDR3 DNA: TGTGCCAGCAATTTCCGGGGAACAACCTACGAGCAGTACTTC; V gene: TRBV27; J gene: TRBJ2-7; clone size: once; D gene: -
CDR3 protein: CASSAWFGTRLGEQYF; CDR3 DNA: TGTGCCAGCAGTGCTTGGTTCGGGACTAGATTGGGGGAGCAGTACTTC; V gene: TRBV6-4; J gene: TRBJ2-7; clone size: -; D gene: TRBD2
CDR3 protein: CSVLDPRGSTQYF; CDR3 DNA: TGCAGCGTGCTGGACCCGCGGGGGAGTACGCAGTATTTT; V gene: TRBV29-1; J gene: TRBJ2-3; clone size: -; D gene: TRBD2
CDR3 protein: CSGEGRGRQGAEAFF; CDR3 DNA: TGCAGCGGGGAAGGTAGGGGCCGTCAAGGCGCTGAAGCTTTCTTT; V gene: TRBV29-1; J gene: TRBJ1-1; clone size: -; D gene: -
CDR3 protein: CSASPSNEQFF; CDR3 DNA: TGCAGTGCTAGTCCCAGCAATGAGCAGTTCTTC; V gene: TRBV20-1; J gene: TRBJ2-1; clone size: -; D gene: -
CDR3 protein: CASSLAPGQEGSEQFF; CDR3 DNA: TGTGCCAGCAGCTTGGCCCCCGGACAGGAGGGAAGCGAGCAGTTCTTC; V gene: TRBV5-8; J gene: TRBJ2-1; clone size: few; D gene: -
CDR3 protein: CASSSDRETYGYTF; CDR3 DNA: TGTGCCAGCAGCTCAGACAGGGAGACCTATGGCTACACCTTC; V gene: TRBV5-6; J gene: TRBJ1-2; clone size: -; D gene: TRBD1
CDR3 protein: CASSLGDRETTNEKLFF; CDR3 DNA: TGTGCCAGCAGCTTAGGGGACAGGGAAACAACTAATGAAAAACTGTTTTTT; V gene: TRBV7-9; J gene: TRBJ1-4; clone size: -; D gene: TRBD1
CDR3 protein: CSASAYEQYF; CDR3 DNA: TGCAGTGCCTCAGCCTACGAGCAGTACTTC; V gene: TRBV20-1; J gene: TRBJ2-7; clone size: -; D gene: -
CDR3 protein: CASSLRENIQYF; CDR3 DNA: TGTGCCAGCAGCTTAAGGGAAAACATTCAGTACTTC; V gene: TRBV11-2; J gene: TRBJ2-4; clone size: -; D gene: -
CDR3 protein: CASTRHRAGQETQYF; CDR3 DNA: TGTGCCAGCACGCGCCACAGGGCGGGTCAAGAGACCCAGTACTTC; V gene: TRBV21-1; J gene: TRBJ2-5; clone size: -; D gene: -
CDR3 protein: CASSVGREVNEQFF; CDR3 DNA: TGTGCCAGCAGCGTAGGGCGGGAGGTAAATGAGCAGTTCTTC; V gene: TRBV9; J gene: TRBJ2-1; clone size: -; D gene: TRBD2
CDR3 protein: CASSGDSPNQPQHF; CDR3 DNA: TGTGCCAGCAGCGGGGACAGCCCAAATCAGCCCCAGCATTTT; V gene: TRBV7-9; J gene: TRBJ1-5; clone size: -; D gene: TRBD1
CDR3 protein: CASRGDWNKSRGPGNTIYF; CDR3 DNA: TGTGCCAGCAGGGGGGACTGGAATAAGTCCCGGGGGCCTGGAAACACCATATATTTT; V gene: TRBV28; J gene: TRBJ1-3; clone size: -; D gene: -
CDR3 protein: CASSRLNNQPQHF; CDR3 DNA: TGTGCCAGCAGTAGACTGAACAATCAGCCCCAGCATTTT; V gene: TRBV2; J gene: TRBJ1-5; clone size: -; D gene: -
CDR3 protein: CASSLGGRARETQYF; CDR3 DNA: TGTGCCAGCAGCTTAGGCGGGAGGGCCAGGGAGACCCAGTACTTC; V gene: TRBV7-2; J gene: TRBJ2-5; clone size: -; D gene: TRBD2
CDR3 protein: CASSFIHRNRGNYGYTF; CDR3 DNA: TGTGCCAGCAGCTTTATCCACCGTAACAGGGGTAACTATGGCTACACCTTC; V gene: TRBV7-9; J gene: TRBJ1-2; clone size: -; D gene: TRBD1
CDR3 protein: CASSQGPTGVSGNTIYF; CDR3 DNA: TGTGCCAGCAGCCAAGGTCCGACAGGGGTTTCAGGAAACACCATATATTTT; V gene: TRBV14; J gene: TRBJ1-3; clone size: -; D gene: TRBD1
CDR3 protein: CASTVGQANTEAFF; CDR3 DNA: TGTGCCAGTACCGTGGGACAGGCGAACACTGAAGCTTTCTTT; V gene: TRBV19; J gene: TRBJ1-1; clone size: -; D gene: TRBD1
CDR3 protein: CASSQLEGFGNEQFF; CDR3 DNA: TGCGCCAGCAGCCAACTAGAGGGCTTTGGCAATGAGCAGTTCTTC; V gene: TRBV4-1; J gene: TRBJ2-1; clone size: once; D gene: -
CDR3 protein: CAISVNRSYEQYF; CDR3 DNA: TGTGCCATCAGTGTGAACAGGTCCTACGAGCAGTACTTC; V gene: TRBV10-3; J gene: TRBJ2-7; clone size: -; D gene: -
CDR3 protein: CASSQGGLGTGDSNTEAFF; CDR3 DNA: TGTGCCAGCAGCCAAGGGGGGCTCGGGACAGGAGACTCAAACACTGAAGCTTTCTTT; V gene: TRBV4-2; J gene: TRBJ1-1; clone size: -; D gene: TRBD1
CDR3 protein: CASTLGAANQPQHF; CDR3 DNA: TGTGCCAGCACCCTCGGGGCAGCCAATCAGCCCCAGCATTTT; V gene: TRBV28; J gene: TRBJ1-5; clone size: -; D gene: -
CDR3 protein: CASSPPVAYGYTF; CDR3 DNA: TGTGCCAGCAGCCCCCCGGTTGCCTATGGCTACACCTTC; V gene: TRBV28; J gene: TRBJ1-2; clone size: -; D gene: -